In its sample, the clone carrying this T cell receptor (beta chain) was seen many times. Its antigen is currently unknown. These data belong to a study of T-cell reconstitution after alpha-beta-depleted transplantation in children. Broader study findings: Reportedly, alpha-beta T cells present about two months post-transplant originated from several hundred expanded clones of graft origin. A year post-transplant, T-cell counts and diversity derived mostly from newly produced T cells. Surviving recipient T cells and thymic progenitors underlay high day-60 TCRbeta diversity in some patients.

CDR1 is SGHTA and CDR2 is FQGNSA in the germline V gene. V was clipped by 5 bases and J by 2 bases, with 11 bases between them. The CDR3 is 14 amino acids. Unique molecular identifiers were incorporated when the TCRbeta library was constructed. TCRdb processed the PCR reads anew with MiXCR; each CDR3 protein has one entry. The table lists approximately 490,000 distinct CDR3 sequences, about 11% of them singletons. This chain uses TRBV7-2 with TRBJ2-3; D call uncertain. The material was PBMCs, obtained before TCRalphabeta/CD19-depleted stem cell transplant. The TCR comes from a child aged 2 to 10 with inherited bone marrow failure, due to receive a stem cell transplant. CDR3 sequence (DNA): TGTGCCAGCAGCCAAACCCGCTTCACAGATACGCAGTATTTT. Protein: CASSQTRFTDTQYF.